The clone carrying this T cell receptor (beta chain) was observed once. This specimen belongs to a study of blood T cell repertoires in COVID-19. Study background: Whether acute or convalescent, the COVID-19 samples came from the United States, Italy and Spain. In each case, the material was cDNA or gDNA derived from T cells, B-cell-depleted T cells, or PBMCs.

In the original workflow: Estimated nucleated cell counts came from reference gene primer amplification. Method: immunoSEQ multiplex PCR; TCRdb's copy keeps in-frame clones and lacks some. That table gives V, J and clone size, and the DNA gave D and trimming. This sample has 200,000 to 250,000 clones, with around 81% found just once. The TCR sequence derives from a human donor in a cohort sampled during active COVID-19. Sequenced input: peripheral blood.

This chain's CDR3 is CASRAGTGEEGYTF. For the CDR3, the DNA is TGTGCCAGCAGAGCCGGGACAGGGGAGGAGGGCTACACCTTC. The chain employs TRBV2 and TRBJ1-2; 10 nucleotides line up with TRBD1. Looked up from germline, CDR1 is SNHLY and CDR2 is FYNNEI. This CDR3 is 14 amino acids long. The junction had 9 bases not matched to a gene; V was cut back by 6 bases and J by 8 bases. The variable domain in full, with the rest retrieved from reference TRBV2 and TRBJ1-2, is EPEVTQTPSHQVTQMGQEVILRCVPISNHLYFYWYRQILGQKVEFLVSFYNNEISEKSEIFDDQFSVERPDGSNFTLKIRSTKLEDSAMYFCASRAGTGEEGYTFGSGTRLTVV.